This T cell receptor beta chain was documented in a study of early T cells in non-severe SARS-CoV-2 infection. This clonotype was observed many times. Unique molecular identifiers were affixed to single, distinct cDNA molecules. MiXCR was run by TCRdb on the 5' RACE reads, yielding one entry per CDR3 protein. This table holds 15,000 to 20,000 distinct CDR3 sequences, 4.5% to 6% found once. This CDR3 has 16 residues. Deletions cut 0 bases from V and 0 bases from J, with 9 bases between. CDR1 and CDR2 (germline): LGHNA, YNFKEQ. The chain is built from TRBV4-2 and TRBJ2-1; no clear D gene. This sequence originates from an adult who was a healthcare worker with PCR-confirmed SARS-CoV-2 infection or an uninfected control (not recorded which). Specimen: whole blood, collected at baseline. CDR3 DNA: TGTGCCAGCAGCCAAGAACCGAGGAGCTCCTACAATGAGCAGTTCTTC. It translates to CASSQEPRSSYNEQFF.